This T cell receptor (beta chain) was captured in a study of shared clonotypes between healthy human individuals (dated by TCRdb to 2018 to 2021). Describing the broader study: The cohort included three men and a couple of women between 18 and 49 years of age. Per donor, three plates each were used for CD4 naive and CD4 memory, two for CD8 naive, and one for CD8 memory. To estimate repertoire size and how much clonotype sharing occurs between individuals, the study deeply sequenced the blood TCR repertoires of five healthy adults. Each donor's leukapheresis produced roughly between about 0.8 and 8.9 billion PBMCs. Libraries were prepared and TCR repertoires were sequenced by different laboratories using diverse techniques, in order to increase sequencing depth and limit assay-specific biases.

TCR CDR3 regions were amplified from genomic DNA by multiplex PCR using the deep immunoSEQ assay. Extracted genomic DNA from each cell subset was spread evenly across all wells of several immunoSEQ 96-well plates, with each plate serving as a replicate. For sorted subsets, approximately 210 ng genomic DNA, equal to 30,000 to 35,000 T cell genomes, was loaded into each replicate PCR. Purified libraries were quantified with a Qubit 3.0 fluorometer, sized on a Bioanalyzer 2100, and re-quantified with the KAPA Library Quantification kit. A separate single-read 150-cycle Illumina NextSeq 550 flow cell was used to sequence each immunoSEQ 96-well plate. From the authors' description of their analysis: Because the immunoSEQ output included only junctional sequences and no quality scores, the filtering could not be the same as the filtering used for full-length reads. Sequences were annotated with PyIR, a Python wrapper for IgBLAST v1.9, using IMGT germline references to assign V/J genes and CDR3. Reads were filtered out if the reads had weak V/J assignments (E-value above 1e-6), no CDR3, stop codons, out-of-frame junctions, or ambiguous translated residues. V3J clonotypes were defined as sequences sharing an identical inferred V gene, J gene, and CDR3 amino acid sequence. Percentage overlap between repertoires was computed as shared unique clonotypes divided by the size of the smaller repertoire. Three approaches were used to assess repertoire richness: RTK rarefaction, the Chao1 estimator, and Recon v2.1 estimates of unobserved clonotypes. For all TCRbeta clonotypes obtained by the gDNA method from a few donors, generation probabilities were computed with OLGA. TCRdb obtained this table from immuneACCESS and retained in-frame rearrangements with V and J assigned. These tables miss some clones; where compared with another copy, unresolved V genes account for less than half of the shortfall, and the remainder is unexplained. The V and J calls and clone size are taken from that table; D and trimming were inferred from the DNA. The sample table records hundreds of thousands of clones; roughly 95% of these occur just once. The ten largest clones add up to about 0.11% of the sample.

With regard to this clone: What antigen it recognizes has not been identified. No clone much larger than this one lies a single base away; base qualities are absent.

CD8 naive samples were CD45RO-negative cells positively selected for CCR7, giving a CD45RA+CCR7+ population that excluded TemRA cells. The donors were healthy, HIV-negative adults who had no recently reported acute infections or vaccinations. Every donor was a Caucasian adult residing in Nashville, Tennessee, USA. After blood collection by leukapheresis, PBMCs were isolated using Ficoll-Histopaque density gradient centrifugation and then cryopreserved in the vapor phase of liquid nitrogen. Analytical flow cytometry was used to check the purity and quantity of every magnetically sorted T cell population. From each sorted fraction, genomic DNA was isolated and quantified by UV absorbance on a Nanodrop 2000c. Deletion took 8 bases off V and 0 bases off J, with a span of 17 bases between the germline ends. Including the terminal cysteine and phenylalanine, the CDR3 comprises 16 residues. The retained sequence is limited to the CDR3, 48 bases, with the frame set at the first base. CDR1 and CDR2 are read off the germline V gene as MDHEN and SYDVKM.

Study-wide conclusions, independent of this receptor: Sharing across a few donors was observed for about 5% of naive CD4, 3% to 4% of naive CD8, over 2% of memory CD4, and around 0.4% of memory CD8 clonotypes. Sampling was restricted to blood, and TCR repertoires in tissues likely differ from the TCR repertoires found in blood. Based on pairwise subsampling, the degree of clonotype sharing among donors was expected to be affected by sequencing depth. Even with the large sequencing depth, rarefaction of the sorted-subset datasets indicated that sequencing was incomplete. Compared with non-shared clonotypes, the clonotypes found in all four sorted-subset donors had higher generation probabilities. Naive subsets generally had larger estimated clonotype richness than memory subsets did. Because the study included a small number of donors, the genetic and exposure-history diversity represented was limited.

Sample: naive CD8+ T cells sorted from blood. Reading the label with the study, this specimen's cell subset or site is: CD45RA+CCR7+. This TCR was sampled from a woman aged 25 to 45 in good health. The chain was built from TRBV28 and TRBJ2-1, with the D gene tentatively TRBD1 or TRBD2, based on 5 matching bases in each. The CDR3 protein is CASPPPGPSSYNEQFF. The bases read TGTGCCAGCCCCCCCCCGGGACCTAGCTCCTACAATGAGCAGTTCTTC.